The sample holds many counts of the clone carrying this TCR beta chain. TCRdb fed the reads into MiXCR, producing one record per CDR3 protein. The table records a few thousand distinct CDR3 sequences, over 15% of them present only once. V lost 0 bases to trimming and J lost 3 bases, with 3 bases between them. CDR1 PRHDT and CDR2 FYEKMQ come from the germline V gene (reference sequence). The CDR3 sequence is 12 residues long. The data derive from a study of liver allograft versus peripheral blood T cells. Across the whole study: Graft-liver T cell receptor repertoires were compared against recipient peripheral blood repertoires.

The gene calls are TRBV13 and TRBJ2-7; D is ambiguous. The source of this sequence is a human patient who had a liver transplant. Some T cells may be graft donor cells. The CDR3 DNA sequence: TGTGCCAGCAGCTTAGGCCTCTACGAGCAGTACTTC. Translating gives CASSLGLYEQYF.